This passage covers 21 T cell receptor beta chains from one sample sequenced in a study of T cells in tumors after PD-1 blockade. As to time point: second of two post-therapy site-matched biopsies 2 to 3 months apart. The assay was immunoSEQ multiplex PCR, and TCRdb's table has in-frame clones only and misses some. This table holds 8,200 or so clones, about 62% found once. The material was tumor tissue, obtained after anti-PD-1 treatment. These receptors all come from a human donor with basal cell carcinoma.

Judged by abundance, this clone is medium-sized. The genes are TRBV4-1 and TRBJ2-1; 9 bases agree with TRBD2. Germline V gene lookup returns CDR1 MGHRA and CDR2 YSYEKL. J lost 0 bases, V lost 0 bases, and 9 bases had no gene match. This CDR3 is built from 19 residues. CDR3 sequence (DNA): TGCGCCAGCAGCCAAGATTTGATAGCGGGGGCTAGCTCCTACAATGAGCAGTTCTTC. Translating it yields CASSQDLIAGASSYNEQFF.

The V gene is TRBV25-1, the J gene TRBJ2-5; unclear D gene. Germline V CDR1 and CDR2: MGHDK, SYGVNS. V lost 2 bases and J 3 bases, leaving 10 bases between the germline ends. CDR3 size: 14 residues. CDR3 protein: CASSERTKKETQYF. The CDR3 nucleotides are TGTGCCAGCAGTGAACGGACGAAAAAAGAGACCCAGTACTTC.

V and J are TRBV12-3 or TRBV12-4 and TRBJ1-1, with a weak D call TRBD1 (5 bases). CDR3 size: 11 residues. Trimming removed 5 bases from V and 9 bases from J, with 10 bases in between. The CDR3 coding sequence is TGTGCCAGCAGTATGGGGACGCAAGCTTTCTTT. Translating it yields CASSMGTQAFF.

CDR3 nucleotides: TGTGCCAGTAGTATACAAACGAGCTCCTATAATTCACCCCTCCACTTT. It codes for CASSIQTSSYNSPLHF. This chain uses TRBV19 with TRBJ1-6; no clear D. V lost 2 bases to trimming and J lost 0 bases, with 8 bases between them. The germline gives CDR1 LNHDA, CDR2 SQIVND (reference sequence). The CDR3 is 16 residues long.

By share, this clone ranks as medium-sized. The rearrangement links TRBV13 to TRBJ2-7; the D gene is possibly TRBD1 (6 bases). Between the trimmed V and J ends, which lost 4 bases and 2 bases, there was a span of 12 bases. The CDR3 is 14 residues long. The germline V gene encodes CDR1 PRHDT and CDR2 FYEKMQ (reference sequence). CDR3 nucleotides: TGTGCCAGCAGCTCCGGGACACCAGCCTACGAGCAGTACTTC. Translation gives CASSSGTPAYEQYF.

By sample fraction, this clone is medium-sized. The chain links TRBV5-1 to TRBJ2-1, with 10 bases aligning to TRBD2. V was pared by 2 bases and J by 2 bases, with 1 base of the junction left unmatched. The CDR3 loop spans 15 amino acids. Germline CDR1 is SGHRS and CDR2 is YFSETQ. CDR3 in amino acids: CASSFTSGAYNEQFF. The CDR3 DNA reads as TGCGCCAGCAGCTTTACTAGCGGGGCCTACAATGAGCAGTTCTTC.

The chain links TRBV6-5 to TRBJ1-4, with D unclear. Trimming shortened V by 8 bases and J by 4 bases, and 8 bases separated the two germline ends. Per germline, CDR1 MNHEY and CDR2 SVGAGI. The length of the CDR3 is 12 residues. The CDR3 is CASGRINEKLFF. CDR3 sequence (DNA): TGTGCCAGCGGTAGGATTAATGAAAAACTGTTTTTT.

This chain joins TRBV5-1 and TRBJ2-7; TRBD2 agrees at 10 bases. This CDR3 contains 14 residues. V shed 4 bases and J 3 bases; nucleotides not matched to a gene: 4. The germline V gene has CDR1 SGHRS and CDR2 YFSETQ. The CDR3 DNA is TGCGCCAGCAGCGGCGGGACTAGCGTCTACGAGCAGTACTTC. This sequence encodes CASSGGTSVYEQYF.

This clone has a single count. The chain links TRBV10-2 to TRBJ2-1; TRBD2 matches at 11 bases. CDR1 and CDR2 from the germline V gene are WSHSY and SAAADI. V lost 7 bases to trimming and J lost 3 bases; unmatched junction nucleotides: 5. CDR3 length: 15 amino acids. The chain's CDR3 is CASKILAGVYNEQFF. CDR3 DNA sequence: TGCGCCAGCAAGATACTAGCGGGGGTCTACAATGAGCAGTTCTTC.

This rearrangement joins TRBV7-2 to TRBJ2-7; unclear D gene. Germline-derived CDR1 and CDR2 are SGHTA and FQGNSA. The CDR3 consists of 15 residues. V lost 1 base, J lost 1 base, and 11 bases lay in between. CDR3 amino acids: CASSLGPGESYEQYF. The CDR3 DNA is TGTGCCAGCAGCTTAGGACCGGGTGAATCCTACGAGCAGTACTTC.

This clone was seen a handful of times. Distinct nucleotide sequences in the sample also encode this CDR3. This chain uses TRBV5-1 with TRBJ2-2, with TRBD1 as a possible D gene (7 bases). Germline V lookup: CDR1 SGHRS, CDR2 YFSETQ. V was cut by 0 bases and J by 7 bases, with 13 bases left in between. The CDR3 spans 15 residues. CDR3 in amino acids: CASSLAGGKGGELFF. For the CDR3, the DNA is TGCGCCAGCAGCTTGGCAGGGGGGAAAGGCGGGGAGCTGTTTTTT. Variable domain in full (rest from reference TRBV5-1 and TRBJ2-2): KAGVTQTPRYLIKTRGQQVTLSCSPISGHRSVSWYQQTPGQGLQFLFEYFSETQRNKGNFPGRFSGRQFSNSRSEMNVSTLELGDSALYLCASSLAGGKGGELFFGEGSRLTVL.

The chain couples TRBV4-2 to TRBJ2-5; 9 positions match TRBD2. The CDR3 has 17 residues. The germline gives CDR1 LGHNA, CDR2 YNFKEQ. V lost 1 base to trimming and J lost 2 bases; unmatched junction nucleotides: 8. The CDR3 protein is CASSQARDSGGQETQYF. CDR3 nucleotide sequence: TGTGCCAGCAGCCAAGCTCGGGATAGCGGGGGTCAAGAGACCCAGTACTTC.

The chain links TRBV19 to TRBJ1-2; D remains ambiguous. CDR3 length: 14 residues. Germline V gene sequence: CDR1 LNHDA, CDR2 SQIVND (reference sequence). With 9 bases removed from V and 7 bases from J, the gap between germline ends came to 21 bases. The CDR3 region is CASSGPPIYGGYTF. The CDR3 DNA reads TGTGCCAGCTCCGGGCCTCCCATCTACGGTGGCTACACCTTC.

This chain joins TRBV27 and TRBJ2-7; possibly TRBD1 for D (5 bases). In germline, CDR1 is MNHEY, CDR2 SMNVEV (reference sequence). The CDR3 has 14 amino acids. Trimming cost V 3 bases and J 2 bases, with 11 bases left between them. This chain's CDR3 is CASSFTRDTYEQYF. CDR3 nucleotide sequence: TGTGCCAGCAGTTTTACCAGGGATACCTACGAGCAGTACTTC.

The genes are TRBV10-3 and TRBJ2-1, with TRBD1 identical over 9 bases. The germline V gene encodes CDR1 ENHRY and CDR2 SYGVKD. The CDR3 runs to 15 residues. The junction had 6 bases not matched to a gene; V was cut back by 6 bases and J by 3 bases. Here the CDR3 DNA reads TGTGCCATCAGCCATCCGGGACAGGGCTACAATGAGCAGTTCTTC. Translation gives CAISHPGQGYNEQFF.

The V gene is TRBV7-9, the J gene TRBJ2-1; TRBD2 is a possible D gene (5 bases). The length of the CDR3 is 15 residues. CDR1 and CDR2 from the germline V gene are SEHNR and FQNEAQ (reference sequence). V lost 11 bases and J 0 bases, leaving 17 bases between the germline ends. CDR3 DNA: TGTGCCGACCATGCTCTAGCTACCTCCTACAATGAGCAGTTCTTC. It specifies CADHALATSYNEQFF.

The chain combines TRBV7-6 with TRBJ1-6; D gene uncertain. Trimming shortened V by 1 base and J by 0 bases, and 10 bases separated the two germline ends. CDR3 length: 17 residues. The germline V gene encodes CDR1 SGHVS and CDR2 FNYEAQ. The CDR3, as DNA: TGTGCCAGCAGCTTAGGTCGTTACAGCTCCTATAATTCACCCCTCCACTTT. Amino acid sequence: CASSLGRYSSYNSPLHF.

The rearrangement joins TRBV28 to TRBJ1-1, with D perhaps matching TRBD1 (6 bases). The ends were cut back, 11 bases at V and 4 bases at J, with 14 bases in the middle. Germline CDR1 is MDHEN and CDR2 is SYDVKM. The CDR3 runs to 12 residues. CDR3 region: CASRDTLTEAFF. The CDR3 DNA follows: TGTGCCTCCCGGGACACCCTCACTGAAGCTTTCTTT.

The CDR3 bases are TGTGCCAGCAGCCCTTCGGGACTAGCGGGGGGGCACTACGAGCAGTACTTC. Protein sequence: CASSPSGLAGGHYEQYF. The chain couples TRBV4-2 to TRBJ2-7, with 16 positions matching TRBD2. J was trimmed by 3 bases and V by 4 bases; bases with no gene match: 6. CDR3 length equals 17 residues. CDR1 and CDR2 from the germline V gene are LGHNA and YNFKEQ.

J is TRBJ2-2 and V is TRBV5-5, with TRBD2 matching 15 bases. Losses at the gene ends were 4 bases for V and 0 bases for J; bases not matched to a gene: 4. The CDR3 is 18 amino acids. From germline, CDR1 is SGHKS and CDR2 YYEKEE (reference sequence). This CDR3 reads CASSTGLAGGPNTGELFF. The CDR3 bases are TGTGCCAGCAGCACGGGACTAGCGGGGGGTCCGAACACCGGGGAGCTGTTTTTT.

The chain is built from TRBV5-1 and TRBJ2-5; 9 nucleotides line up with TRBD2. V lost 6 bases to trimming and J lost 5 bases; unmatched junction nucleotides: 8. Germline CDR1 is SGHRS and CDR2 is YFSETQ. The CDR3 runs to 14 residues. CDR3 bases: TGCGCCAGCACTCTGCGGGGGGGCAGGGAGACCCAGTACTTC. Its protein product is CASTLRGGRETQYF.